Shown below are 19 T cell receptor beta chains from a single sample sequenced in a study of control samples from healthy donors and cancer patients (dated by TCRdb to the early 2020s). The library was built by means of the immunoSEQ multiplex PCR assay. Entries here come from immuneACCESS through TCRdb and include only in-frame sequences with V and J called. Some clones fail to appear in such tables; in the studies checked, an unresolved V gene covers under half of the shortfall, and the cause of the remainder is unknown. In this sample the table shows 40,000 to 45,000 clones, 70% of which occur a single time. The top ten hold 15% to 20% of the sample. Sequencing was done on a sample of formalin-fixed, paraffin-embedded tissue. The receptors were sampled from a male donor with melanoma.

The gene calls are TRBV7-5 and TRBJ2-2; TRBD2 was called by the table and not checked on the DNA. TRBV7-5 has pseudogene status. The CDR3 sequence is 16 residues long. CDR3 loop: CAPTIGGTPGYGELFF. The CDR3 DNA follows: TGTGCCCCTACGATCGGGGGAACCCCAGGCTACGGGGAGCTGTTTTTT.

The rearrangement links TRBV5-5 to TRBJ2-5; the D is unclear. The CDR3 has 14 amino acids. CDR1 and CDR2 from the germline V gene are SGHKS and YYEKEE (reference sequence). V lost 0 bases and J 1 base, leaving 7 bases between the germline ends. Written as DNA, the CDR3 is TGTGCCAGCAGCTTGGCAAGGAGCCAAGAGACCCAGTACTTC. Translation: CASSLARSQETQYF.

The chain links TRBV13 to TRBJ1-1; D gene ambiguous. Germline V CDR1 and CDR2: PRHDT, FYEKMQ (reference sequence). Trimming pared 0 bases from V and 1 base from J, leaving 9 bases between. This CDR3 comprises 15 residues. CDR3 nucleotides: TGTGCCAGCAGCTTAGGGGAGGGAGGGAACACTGAAGCTTTCTTT. It specifies CASSLGEGGNTEAFF.

This clone is medium-sized in the sample. The chain links TRBV28 to TRBJ2-5; D tentatively fits TRBD1 or TRBD2 (7 bases each). The CDR3 is 15 amino acids. The germline V gene has CDR1 MDHEN and CDR2 SYDVKM. Trimming shortened V by 7 bases and J by 1 base, and 16 bases separated the two germline ends. Here the CDR3 reads CASIRGEGAQETQYF. Written as DNA, the CDR3 is TGTGCCAGCATCCGCGGGGAGGGGGCCCAAGAGACCCAGTACTTC.

The chain carries TRBV27 and TRBJ2-1, with D perhaps matching TRBD1 or TRBD2 (5 bases each). Trimming took off 8 bases at V and 6 bases at J, with 8 bases between the two ends. This CDR3 spans 11 amino acids. Germline values: CDR1 MNHEY, CDR2 SMNVEV (reference sequence). The CDR3 protein is CASEGRNEQFF. CDR3 DNA sequence: TGTGCCAGCGAGGGGCGCAATGAGCAGTTCTTC.

Turning to this clone: This sequence may be a read error, since a much larger clone differs from it by one base. The sample has other DNA sequences that encode this CDR3 too. This rearrangement joins TRBV5-1 to TRBJ2-2, with TRBD2 identical over 15 bases. Germline loops: CDR1 SGHRS, CDR2 YFSETQ. This CDR3 is built from 16 residues. The trim removed 4 bases at V and 5 bases at J, leaving 3 bases unmatched. CDR3 DNA: TGCGCCAGCAGCCTGGGGACTAGCGGGAGGACCGGGGAGCTGTTTTTT. It encodes CASSLGTSGRTGELFF.

The chain links TRBV18 to TRBJ2-2, with D perhaps assigned TRBD1 or TRBD2 (6 bases each). Trimming cost V 2 bases and J 8 bases, with 12 bases left between them. This CDR3 is built from 14 residues. Germline CDR1 reads KGHSH; CDR2 reads LQKENI. The CDR3 nucleotides are TGTGCCAGCTCACCATCGGGGGCAGAGGGGGAGCTGTTTTTT. Its translation: CASSPSGAEGELFF.

By proportion, this clone is medium-sized. The CDR3 sequence is CASSQRRVGQETQYF. The CDR3 DNA reads TGTGCCAGCAGCCAAAGAAGGGTAGGGCAAGAGACCCAGTACTTC. The chain couples TRBV3-1 (or the pseudogene TRBV3-2) to TRBJ2-5; D unclear. There are 15 residues in the CDR3. Germline V gives CDR1 LGHDT, CDR2 YNNKEL (reference sequence). The V end lost 2 bases, the J end lost 2 bases, and 12 bases lay between the germline ends.

The chain combines TRBV6-5 with TRBJ2-7, with 7 bases that match TRBD1. The trim removed 0 bases at V and 4 bases at J, leaving 9 bases unmatched. Germline V CDR1 and CDR2: MNHEY, SVGAGI. The CDR3 extends over 16 amino acids. The CDR3 nucleotides read TGTGCCAGCAGTTACTCGATAGCAGGGGGTGCGTACGAGCAGTACTTC. As protein: CASSYSIAGGAYEQYF.

This clone was seen only once. The rearrangement uses TRBV28 and TRBJ1-2; 7 bases align to TRBD1. The V gene end was trimmed by 3 bases and the J gene end by 7 bases; junction bases not matched to a gene: 2. Germline CDR1 reads MDHEN; CDR2 reads SYDVKM. CDR3 length equals 12 residues. In nucleotides, the CDR3 is TGTGCCAGCAGTTTGTCAGGGGGTGGCTACACCTTC. Translating gives CASSLSGGGYTF.

The V call is TRBV5-1, the J call TRBJ2-7; TRBD2 agrees at 8 bases. The CDR3 spans 16 residues. Germline V gene data show CDR1 as SGHRS and CDR2 as YFSETQ. Trimming took 4 bases from V and 8 from J; bases not matched to a gene: 17. The CDR3 loop is CASSEIPSGPRGKQYF. The CDR3 region has the DNA TGCGCCAGCAGCGAAATTCCTAGCGGGCCCAGAGGGAAGCAGTACTTC.

Only a few counts were recorded for this clone. The chain uses TRBV18 and TRBJ2-5; D gene ambiguous. The V and J ends lost 3 bases and 6 bases respectively, with 5 bases between them. Germline V lookup: CDR1 KGHSH, CDR2 LQKENI. The CDR3 extends over 11 amino acids. This chain's CDR3 is CASSPEKTQYF. CDR3 bases: TGTGCCAGCTCACCCGAAAAGACCCAGTACTTC.

The V and J genes are TRBV29-1 and TRBJ1-5; D is unresolved. The CDR3 runs to 13 residues. Per germline, CDR1 SQVTM and CDR2 ANQGSEA. V dropped 5 bases and J dropped 0 bases, with 8 bases sitting between them. The CDR3 spells CSVRTDSNQPQHF. CDR3 DNA: TGCAGCGTTCGAACCGATAGCAATCAGCCCCAGCATTTT.

The chain recombines TRBV12-3 or TRBV12-4 with TRBJ1-1; D call uncertain. V was cut by 3 bases and J by 8 bases, with 10 bases left in between. The CDR3 is 12 residues long. As DNA, the CDR3 is TGTGCCAGCAGTTTCGGTAGCCTAGAAGCTTTCTTT. Its translation is CASSFGSLEAFF.

The V call is TRBV2, the J call TRBJ2-5, with D possibly called TRBD1 or TRBD2 (5 bases each). Trimming left V 11 bases short and J 5 bases short, with 18 bases between. There are 13 residues in the CDR3. Looked up from germline, CDR1 is SNHLY and CDR2 is FYNNEI. The CDR3 DNA is TGTGCCGTCGGAGGCCAGGGCGCGGAGACCCAGTACTTC. Its protein is CAVGGQGAETQYF.

CDR3 sequence: CASSGGVPEAFF. Here the CDR3 DNA reads TGCGCCAGCAGTGGCGGGGTCCCTGAAGCTTTCTTT. The V and J genes are TRBV10-2 and TRBJ1-1, with unresolved D. This CDR3 is 12 amino acids long. Trimming shortened V by 4 bases and J by 6 bases, and 9 bases separated the two germline ends. Germline-derived CDR1 and CDR2 are WSHSY and SAAADI.

The V call is TRBV2, the J call TRBJ2-3, with TRBD2 as a possible D gene (5 bases). The CDR3 runs to 16 residues. The germline V gene encodes CDR1 SNHLY and CDR2 FYNNEI. V was clipped by 3 bases and J by 2 bases, with 15 bases between them. CDR3: CASSDIISGVTDTQYF. The DNA of the CDR3 is TGTGCCAGCAGTGATATAATAAGCGGAGTCACAGATACGCAGTATTTT.

The gene calls are TRBV10-3 and TRBJ1-5; D unresolved. The CDR3 runs 13 residues. Trimming took 7 bases from V and 6 from J, leaving 13 bases between them. The germline V gene encodes CDR1 ENHRY and CDR2 SYGVKD. CDR3 sequence: CAIMDGPTQPQHF. Written as DNA, the CDR3 is TGTGCCATCATGGACGGGCCGACTCAGCCCCAGCATTTT.

The CDR3 DNA reads TGTGCCAGTAGACCTTGGACGGCGAACACTGAAGCTTTCTTT. This codes for CASRPWTANTEAFF. The chain employs TRBV19 and TRBJ1-1; D remains ambiguous. The length of the CDR3 is 14 residues. V shed 6 bases and J shed 1 base, with 12 bases lying between them. Germline V gives CDR1 LNHDA, CDR2 SQIVND (reference sequence). Looking up the rest from reference TRBV19 and TRBJ1-1 gives the full variable domain: DGGITQSPKYLFRKEGQNVTLSCEQNLNHDAMYWYRQDPGQGLRLIYYSQIVNDFQKGDIAEGYSVSREKKESFPLTVTSAQKNPTAFYLCASRPWTANTEAFFGQGTRLTVV.